This TCR beta chain was identified during a study of blood T cell dynamics during melanoma immunotherapy. Libraries were prepared by immunoSEQ multiplex PCR; TCRdb keeps only in-frame clonotypes and omits some of them. The table records roughly 12,000 clones, roughly 90% of them present only once. General study results and limits: Disease-control patients' PBMC repertoires became either more clonal or more diverse at W3.

Time point in this sample: week 3, after first cycle of checkpoint inhibitor. The length of the CDR3 is 14 residues. From germline, CDR1 is LGHNA and CDR2 YNFKEQ. The V gene lost 3 bases and the J gene lost 5 bases, with 13 bases spanning the gap. As regards this clone: Its antigen is as yet unknown.

The chain carries TRBV4-2 and TRBJ2-5; tentatively, D is TRBD2 (6 bases). The sample in question was blood, obtained from a patient treated with checkpoint blockade. This receptor was obtained from a human donor with melanoma. CDR3 nucleotide sequence: TGTGCCAGCAGCCAGGCGGGGTATGTTGAGACCCAGTACTTC. Translation: CASSQAGYVETQYF.